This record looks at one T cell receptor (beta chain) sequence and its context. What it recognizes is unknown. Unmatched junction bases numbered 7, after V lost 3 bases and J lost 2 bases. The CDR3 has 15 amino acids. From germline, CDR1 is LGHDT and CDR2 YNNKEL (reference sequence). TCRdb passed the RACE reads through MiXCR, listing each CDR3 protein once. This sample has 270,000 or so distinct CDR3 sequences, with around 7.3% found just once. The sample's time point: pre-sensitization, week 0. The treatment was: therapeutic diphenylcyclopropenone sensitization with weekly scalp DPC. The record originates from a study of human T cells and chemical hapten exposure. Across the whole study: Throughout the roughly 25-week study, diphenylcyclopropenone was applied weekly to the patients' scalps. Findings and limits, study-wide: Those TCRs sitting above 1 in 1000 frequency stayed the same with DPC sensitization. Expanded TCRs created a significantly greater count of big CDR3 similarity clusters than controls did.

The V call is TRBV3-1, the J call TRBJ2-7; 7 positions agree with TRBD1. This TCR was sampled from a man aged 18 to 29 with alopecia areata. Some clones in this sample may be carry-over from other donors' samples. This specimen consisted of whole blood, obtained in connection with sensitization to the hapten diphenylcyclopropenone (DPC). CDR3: CASSHNRGAAYEQYF. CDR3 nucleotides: TGTGCCAGCAGCCACAACAGGGGAGCCGCCTACGAGCAGTACTTC.